This T cell receptor beta chain is from a study of shared clonotypes between healthy human individuals. The overall study: Three plates each covered CD4 naive and memory; CD8 naive two, CD8 memory one.

Assay execution took place at the deep level. Each replicate PCR on the sorted subsets used roughly 190 ng DNA (approximately 27,000 T cell genomes). Sequenced by immunoSEQ multiplex PCR; TCRdb stores in-frame clones only, minus some. Of some 1,100,000 clones listed, 70% to 80% are singletons. Trimming left V 5 bases short and J 1 base short, with 14 bases between. The CDR3 consists of 15 residues. Germline CDR1 is SGHRS and CDR2 is YFSETQ. This chain uses TRBV5-1 with TRBJ2-3; D call uncertain. The source is a young man in good health. Some clones in this sample may be carry-over from other donors' samples. The sample taken for sequencing was memory CD4+ T cells from PBMCs. Subset of the sample: CD45RA-negative fraction. The CDR3 spells CASSLVGEGTDTQYF. CDR3 DNA sequence: TGCGCCAGCAGTCTGGTAGGAGAAGGCACAGATACGCAGTATTTT.